Each of the 11 T cell receptor beta chains below was sequenced from the same sample in a study of identifying expanded T cells in peripheral blood. Libraries were prepared by immunoSEQ multiplex PCR; TCRdb keeps only in-frame clonotypes and omits some of them. The sample consists of about 120,000 clones, over 65% of them appearing once. Material: blood. All receptors derive from a person aged 18-69 years in good health.

V gene TRBV5-1 combines with J gene TRBJ1-2; 10 bases are a match to TRBD1. The CDR3 runs 14 residues. The V gene's germline CDR1 is SGHRS and CDR2 YFSETQ. V trimming: 4 bases; J trimming: 6 bases; junction bases outside the gene matches: 6. CDR3 residues: CASSADRGPNGYTF. CDR3 sequence (DNA): TGCGCCAGCAGCGCTGACAGGGGGCCTAATGGCTACACCTTC.

The rearrangement links TRBV6-5 to TRBJ2-7; D is possibly TRBD1 (6 bases). V lost 0 bases and J lost 4, with 16 bases in between. There are 16 residues in the CDR3. Looked up from germline, CDR1 is MNHEY and CDR2 is SVGAGI. CDR3 sequence (DNA): TGTGCCAGCAGTTACTCGACGATTCCCAGGGGTTACGAGCAGTACTTC. Protein sequence: CASSYSTIPRGYEQYF.

This clone occurred once. The chain recombines TRBV4-3 with TRBJ1-1, with D unresolved. The germline V gene has CDR1 LGHNA and CDR2 YSLEER. The CDR3 is made up of 13 amino acids. The V end lost 4 bases, the J end lost 6 bases, and 12 bases lay between the germline ends. This CDR3 is CASSLAVASEAFF. CDR3 DNA sequence: TGCGCCAGCAGCCTGGCGGTGGCCTCTGAAGCTTTCTTT.

The genes are TRBV7-2 and TRBJ2-5; maybe TRBD1 (5 bases). This CDR3 is 15 amino acids long. The germline V and J ends were trimmed by 2 bases and 10 bases, with 20 bases remaining between them. Germline CDR1 reads SGHTA; CDR2 reads FQGNSA. The CDR3 loop reads CASSLSPGLVSDQYF. CDR3 coding DNA: TGTGCCAGCAGCTTATCCCCAGGGCTAGTATCCGACCAGTACTTC.

The chain is built from TRBV29-1 and TRBJ2-2, with D perhaps TRBD1 or TRBD2 (5 bases each). CDR3 length: 15 amino acids. Per the germline V gene, CDR1 is SQVTM and CDR2 is ANQGSEA. Trimming removed 4 bases at V and 1 base at J, with 13 bases between. CDR3 in amino acids: CSVGSGTVNTGELFF. Here the CDR3 DNA reads TGCAGCGTTGGATCCGGGACGGTGAACACCGGGGAGCTGTTTTTT.

This chain links TRBV28 with TRBJ1-2; D call uncertain. Looked up from germline, CDR1 is MDHEN and CDR2 is SYDVKM. The ends were cut back, 5 bases at V and 7 bases at J, with 11 bases in the middle. The CDR3 covers 12 residues. CDR3 loop: CASSLPTGGYTF. DNA for the CDR3: TGTGCCAGCAGTCTCCCCACGGGTGGCTACACCTTC.

This chain links TRBV6-5 with TRBJ1-2; TRBD1 matches at 7 bases. This CDR3 is built from 13 residues. Germline V CDR1 and CDR2: MNHEY, SVGAGI. V was clipped by 4 bases and J by 5 bases; unmatched bases: 4. The CDR3 reads CASSSQGGYGYTF. For the CDR3, the DNA is TGTGCCAGCAGTTCTCAGGGGGGGTATGGCTACACCTTC.

In regard to this clone: Other DNA sequences in this sample translate to the same CDR3. The chain carries TRBV29-1 and TRBJ1-4; no definite D call. Germline V gene data show CDR1 as SQVTM and CDR2 as ANQGSEA. This CDR3 has 13 amino acids. V was pared by 4 bases and J by 0 bases, with 6 bases between. This CDR3 is CSVAGATNEKLFF. The CDR3 DNA reads TGCAGCGTTGCGGGCGCAACTAATGAAAAACTGTTTTTT.

This clone occurred many times. The chain uses TRBV29-1 and TRBJ1-1, with D tentatively TRBD1 (5 bases). Germline CDR1 and CDR2: SQVTM and ANQGSEA. Deletions cut 5 bases from V and 1 base from J, with 11 bases between. The CDR3 has 13 residues. The CDR3 is CSVLRGGNTEAFF. The CDR3 DNA reads as TGCAGCGTTCTGAGGGGCGGGAACACTGAAGCTTTCTTT.

This clone came up many times. V is TRBV9 and J is TRBJ2-7; possibly TRBD1 for D (6 bases). CDR3 length: 15 residues. Germline V CDR1 and CDR2: SGDLS, YYNGEE. The V and J ends lost 4 bases and 4 bases respectively, with 18 bases between them. The CDR3 loop is CASSPLGQGSYEQYF. As DNA, the CDR3 is TGTGCCAGCAGCCCCCTCGGGCAGGGGTCTTACGAGCAGTACTTC.

This chain uses TRBV12-5 with TRBJ2-7, with a weak D call TRBD1 (6 bases). V lost 4 bases and J lost 0, with 19 bases in between. CDR1 is LGHNT, CDR2 FRNRAP, per germline. This CDR3 is 17 amino acids long. Here the CDR3 reads CASGWGPETESSYEQYF. The DNA of the CDR3 is TGTGCTAGTGGTTGGGGGCCCGAGACAGAGAGCTCCTACGAGCAGTACTTC.